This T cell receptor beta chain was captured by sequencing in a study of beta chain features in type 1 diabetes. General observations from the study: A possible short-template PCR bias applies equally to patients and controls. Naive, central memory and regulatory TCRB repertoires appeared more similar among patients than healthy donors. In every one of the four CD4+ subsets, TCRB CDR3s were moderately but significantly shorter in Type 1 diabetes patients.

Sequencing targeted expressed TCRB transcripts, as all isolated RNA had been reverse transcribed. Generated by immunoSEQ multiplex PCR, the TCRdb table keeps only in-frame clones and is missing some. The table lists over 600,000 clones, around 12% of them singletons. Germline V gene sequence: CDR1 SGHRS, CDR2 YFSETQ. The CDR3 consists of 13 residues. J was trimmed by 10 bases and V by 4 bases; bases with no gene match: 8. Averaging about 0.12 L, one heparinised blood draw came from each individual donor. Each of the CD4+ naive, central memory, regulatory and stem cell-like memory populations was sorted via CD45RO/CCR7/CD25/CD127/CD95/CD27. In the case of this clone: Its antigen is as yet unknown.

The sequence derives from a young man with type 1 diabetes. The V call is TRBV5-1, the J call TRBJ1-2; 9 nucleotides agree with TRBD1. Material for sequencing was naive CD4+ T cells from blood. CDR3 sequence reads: CASSKRTGEDYTF. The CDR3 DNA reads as TGCGCCAGCAGCAAAAGGACAGGGGAGGACTACACCTTC.